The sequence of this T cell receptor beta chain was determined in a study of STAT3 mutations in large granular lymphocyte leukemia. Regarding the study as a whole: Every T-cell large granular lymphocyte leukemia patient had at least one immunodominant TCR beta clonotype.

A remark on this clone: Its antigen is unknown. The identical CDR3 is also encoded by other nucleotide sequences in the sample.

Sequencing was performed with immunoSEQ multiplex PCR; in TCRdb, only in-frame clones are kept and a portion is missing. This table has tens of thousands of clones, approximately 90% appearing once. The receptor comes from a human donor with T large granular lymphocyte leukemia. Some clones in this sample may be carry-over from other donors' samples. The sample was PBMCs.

CDR3: CASSQDLGSPLHF. In DNA, the CDR3 is TGCGCCAGCAGCCAAGATCTGGGTTCACCCCTCCACTTT. The chain carries TRBV4-3 and TRBJ1-6; D ambiguous. Between the trimmed V and J ends, which lost 0 bases and 9 bases, there was a span of 6 bases. Germline V gene data show CDR1 as LGHNA and CDR2 as YSLEER. The CDR3 covers 13 residues.